The T cell receptor (beta chain) under discussion was sequenced for a study of blood T cell repertoires in COVID-19. About the research overall: Italy, Spain and the United States were the sources of the convalescent and acute COVID-19 samples. In each case, the material was cDNA or gDNA derived from T cells, B-cell-depleted T cells, or PBMCs.

It was during active infection that Seattle patients were enrolled and then longitudinally followed. In the authors' methods: Amplification from reference gene primers served as the basis for estimated nucleated cell counts. TCRdb's table, derived via immunoSEQ multiplex PCR, lists solely in-frame clones and lacks some. That table is the source of V, J and clone size, and D and trimming were worked out from the DNA. The sample has 75,000 to 90,000 clones, roughly 80% seen once. The sequence was obtained from a man aged 60 to 69 with COVID-19, enrolled during active disease. The sample consisted of peripheral blood.

CDR3 amino acids: CASSRSSGRREQFF. The CDR3 nucleotides read TGTGCCAGTAGTAGGTCTAGCGGGAGGCGCGAGCAGTTCTTC. The gene calls are TRBV19 and TRBJ2-1; TRBD2 aligns across 11 bases. Trimming took 4 bases from V and 10 from J; bases not matched to a gene: 6. The CDR3 has 14 amino acids. Germline assignment: CDR1 LNHDA and CDR2 SQIVND (reference sequence).